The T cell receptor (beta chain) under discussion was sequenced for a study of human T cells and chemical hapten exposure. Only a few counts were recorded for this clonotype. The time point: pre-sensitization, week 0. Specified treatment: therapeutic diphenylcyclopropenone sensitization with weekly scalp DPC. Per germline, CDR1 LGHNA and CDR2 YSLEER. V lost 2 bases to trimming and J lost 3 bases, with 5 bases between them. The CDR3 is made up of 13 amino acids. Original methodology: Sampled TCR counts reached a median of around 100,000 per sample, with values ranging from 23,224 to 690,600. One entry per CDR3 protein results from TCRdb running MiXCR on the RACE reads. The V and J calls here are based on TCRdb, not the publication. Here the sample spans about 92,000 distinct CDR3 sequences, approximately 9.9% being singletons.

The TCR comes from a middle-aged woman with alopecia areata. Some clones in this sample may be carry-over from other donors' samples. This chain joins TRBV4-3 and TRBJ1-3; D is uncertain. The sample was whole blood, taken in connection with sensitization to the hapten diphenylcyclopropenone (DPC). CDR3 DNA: TGCGCCAGCAGCCAAAACAGTGGAAACACCATATATTTT. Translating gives CASSQNSGNTIYF.